The 10 T cell receptor beta chains below were found in one sample sequenced in a study of blood T cell repertoires in COVID-19. Generated by immunoSEQ multiplex PCR, the TCRdb table keeps only in-frame clones and is missing some. In the table there are almost 250,000 clones, 85% to 90% of which are singletons. The source material was PBMCs or T cells enriched from blood (not recorded which). These receptors originate from a woman aged 45-59 years who had recovered from COVID-19.

V is TRBV7-9 and J is TRBJ1-1; 7 bases are a match to TRBD1. The V segment lost 5 bases and the J segment 5 bases; nucleotides outside the gene matches: 17. The CDR3 runs to 17 residues. Germline V gives CDR1 SEHNR, CDR2 FQNEAQ (reference sequence). CDR3 amino acids: CASSLNQMTGFSTEAFF. The CDR3 DNA reads as TGTGCCAGCAGCCTAAATCAAATGACAGGGTTTTCAACTGAAGCTTTCTTT.

V is TRBV29-1 and J is TRBJ1-1; 8 nucleotides align to TRBD1. Trimming at V came to 6 bases and at J to 0 bases, leaving 12 bases not matched to a gene. Germline V gene lookup returns CDR1 SQVTM and CDR2 ANQGSEA. This CDR3 region has 16 residues. CDR3 protein: CSVGQRTGYMNTEAFF. The CDR3 nucleotides read TGCAGCGTGGGCCAACGGACAGGGTACATGAACACTGAAGCTTTCTTT.

The rearrangement uses TRBV5-6 and TRBJ1-4, with D possibly TRBD1 on 5 matching bases. Germline values: CDR1 SGHDT, CDR2 YYEEEE. Trimming took 4 bases from V and 8 from J, leaving 15 bases between them. CDR3 length: 14 residues. CDR3 loop: CASSPRIGGEKLFF. DNA for the CDR3: TGTGCCAGCAGCCCACGGATTGGGGGGGAAAAACTGTTTTTT.

The rearrangement uses TRBV30 and TRBJ2-2, with D maybe TRBD1 (5 bases). V was pared by 0 bases and J by 5 bases, with 10 bases between. The CDR3 loop spans 14 amino acids. Germline loops: CDR1 GTSNPN, CDR2 SVGIG (reference sequence). The CDR3: CAWSVQGATGELFF. In nucleotides, the CDR3 is TGTGCCTGGAGTGTACAAGGGGCGACCGGGGAGCTGTTTTTT.

This chain links TRBV5-4 with TRBJ2-1; 10 positions agree with TRBD2. Germline V gene data show CDR1 as SGHNT and CDR2 as YYREEE (reference sequence). The V segment lost 3 bases and the J segment 4 bases; nucleotides outside the gene matches: 4. The CDR3 length is 15 residues. CDR3 DNA: TGTGCCAGCAGCTCCGGGACTAGCGCGTACAATGAGCAGTTCTTC. Translating gives CASSSGTSAYNEQFF.

This sequence joins TRBV2 and TRBJ1-1; D remains ambiguous. CDR1 is SNHLY, CDR2 FYNNEI, per germline. This CDR3 contains 13 residues. The germline V and J ends were trimmed by 7 bases and 6 bases, with 15 bases remaining between them. CDR3 nucleotide sequence: TGTGCCAGCAAGATAGAAAATTCTTCTGAAGCTTTCTTT. It codes for CASKIENSSEAFF. The full variable domain, its missing parts supplied by reference TRBV2 and TRBJ1-1, is EPEVTQTPSHQVTQMGQEVILRCVPISNHLYFYWYRQILGQKVEFLVSFYNNEISEKSEIFDDQFSVERPDGSNFTLKIRSTKLEDSAMYFCASKIENSSEAFFGQGTRLTVV.

The V call is TRBV30, the J call TRBJ1-2, with D tentatively TRBD1 (5 bases). CDR1 GTSNPN and CDR2 SVGIG come from the germline V gene (reference sequence). The V end was cut by 0 bases, the J end by 4 bases, with 15 bases between. The CDR3 totals 15 residues. The CDR3 here is CAWSVRSHGGYGYTF. The CDR3 DNA reads as TGTGCCTGGAGTGTACGATCCCACGGGGGCTATGGCTACACCTTC.

The chain carries TRBV6-5 and TRBJ1-1; 10 positions agree with TRBD1. The germline V gene has CDR1 MNHEY and CDR2 SVGAGI. CDR3 length: 13 residues. V lost 8 bases to trimming and J lost 2 bases; unmatched junction nucleotides: 2. The CDR3 spells CASGQGGNTEAFF. The DNA of the CDR3 is TGTGCCAGCGGACAGGGGGGAAACACTGAAGCTTTCTTT.

This chain uses TRBV6-5 with TRBJ2-7; the match to TRBD2 covers 7 bases. CDR3 length equals 15 residues. Germline V gives CDR1 MNHEY, CDR2 SVGAGI. Losses at the gene ends were 6 bases for V and 2 bases for J; bases not matched to a gene: 10. This chain's CDR3 is CASRLLASGTYEQYF. CDR3 coding DNA: TGTGCCAGCAGGTTGCTGGCTAGCGGCACCTACGAGCAGTACTTC.

This chain uses TRBV18 with TRBJ2-7, with a possible D match to TRBD2 (5 bases). The V end was cut by 1 base, the J end by 0 bases, with 7 bases between. CDR3 size: 14 residues. Per the germline V gene, CDR1 is KGHSH and CDR2 is LQKENI. Written as DNA, the CDR3 is TGTGCCAGCTCACCACGAGGGAGCTCCTACGAGCAGTACTTC. Its translation is CASSPRGSSYEQYF.